Below are 31 T cell receptor beta chains sequenced from a single sample in a study of early stage breast cancer tumors. Profiling relied on immunoSEQ multiplex PCR, and the TCRdb table lists in-frame clones only, not all of them. The sample holds approximately 20,000 clones, about 86% seen once. Material: blood. The receptors here all came from a person aged 70 to 80 with breast cancer.

V and J are TRBV2 and TRBJ1-6; D gene unclear. CDR1 and CDR2 from the germline V gene are SNHLY and FYNNEI. Deletions cut 6 bases from V and 3 bases from J, with 9 bases between. CDR3 size: 14 residues. Written as DNA, the CDR3 is TGTGCCAGCAGATCAGGTCTCTATAATTCACCCCTCCACTTT. Translating it yields CASRSGLYNSPLHF.

This clone occurred a few times. This CDR3 reads CASSLGGTDTQYF. DNA of the CDR3: TGTGCCAGCAGCTTGGGCGGCACAGATACGCAGTATTTT. The rearrangement links TRBV5-4 to TRBJ2-3; D unresolved. The CDR3 loop spans 13 amino acids. Germline CDR1 SGHNT, CDR2 YYREEE (reference sequence). The V and J ends lost 0 bases and 1 base respectively, with 3 bases between them.

This chain links TRBV4-3 with TRBJ1-1, with unresolved D. This CDR3 has 14 amino acids. Trimming cost V 1 base and J 7 bases, with 13 bases left between them. Looked up from germline, CDR1 is LGHNA and CDR2 is YSLEER. CDR3 loop: CASSQGTGNGEAFF. The CDR3 DNA reads TGCGCCAGCAGCCAAGGGACGGGGAACGGTGAAGCTTTCTTT.

The chain is built from TRBV10-3 and TRBJ1-3; D remains ambiguous. V was pared by 7 bases and J by 4 bases, with 17 bases between. CDR3 length: 15 residues. Germline assignment: CDR1 ENHRY and CDR2 SYGVKD. The DNA for the CDR3 is TGTGCCATCACCCCCCGTGGCAGTAAGGGAAACACCATATATTTT. Protein product: CAITPRGSKGNTIYF.

The chain combines TRBV6-5 with TRBJ2-7, with 8 positions matching TRBD1. V gave up 6 bases and J gave up 6 bases; unmatched junction bases: 7. Germline-derived CDR1 and CDR2 are MNHEY and SVGAGI. The CDR3 is 13 amino acids. As DNA, the CDR3 is TGTGCCAGCAGAAAAACAGGGGGAAGCGAGCAGTACTTC. Encoded protein: CASRKTGGSEQYF.

V usage is TRBV7-2 and J usage is TRBJ2-1; weak D call: TRBD2 (6 bases). Germline-derived CDR1 and CDR2 are SGHTA and FQGNSA. This CDR3 is built from 13 residues. Trimming removed 5 bases at V and 6 bases at J, with 11 bases between. The CDR3: CASSHGGTNEQFF. CDR3 DNA: TGTGCCAGCAGCCACGGAGGGACCAATGAGCAGTTCTTC. The full variable domain, with the rest looked up from reference TRBV7-2 and TRBJ2-1, is GAGVSQSPSNKVTEKGKDVELRCDPISGHTALYWYRQSLGQGLEFLIYFQGNSAPDKSGLPSDRFSAERTGGSVSTLTIQRTQQEDSAVYLCASSHGGTNEQFFGPGTRLTVL.

The chain combines TRBV9 with TRBJ2-7; 9 bases map to TRBD2. The junction had 0 bases not matched to a gene; V was cut back by 0 bases and J by 5 bases. The length of the CDR3 is 13 residues. Germline values: CDR1 SGDLS, CDR2 YYNGEE. The CDR3 loop reads CASSVVAGDEQYF. The CDR3 nucleotides are TGTGCCAGCAGCGTAGTAGCGGGGGACGAGCAGTACTTC.

The J gene is TRBJ2-3, the V gene TRBV7-8; D might be TRBD2 (6 bases). Per the germline V gene, CDR1 is SGHVS and CDR2 is FQNEAQ. Trimming stripped 5 bases from V and 2 bases from J, with 20 bases between. The CDR3 contains 17 residues. CDR3 bases: TGTGCCAGCAGCCCCTTTGTGGCGGGGTCTTCCACAGATACGCAGTATTTT. Translating gives CASSPFVAGSSTDTQYF.

This clone was observed a single time. CDR3 nucleotide sequence: TGTGCCAGCAGTAGGGGGCCGACAGGGGTTGAGACCCAGTACTTC. This codes for CASSRGPTGVETQYF. This chain connects TRBV6-5 to TRBJ2-5; TRBD1 aligns across 8 bases. The V and J ends lost 5 bases and 5 bases, in that order; junction bases with no gene match: 10. The CDR3 length is 15 residues. Germline loops: CDR1 MNHEY, CDR2 SVGAGI.

CDR3 protein: CASLRGGLGDEQYF. CDR3 nucleotides: TGTGCCAGCCTGCGGGGGGGCCTAGGGGACGAGCAGTACTTC. The rearrangement links TRBV6-1 to TRBJ2-7, with 9 nucleotides matching TRBD2. Germline V CDR1 and CDR2: MNHNS, SASEGT. The CDR3 runs to 14 residues. V gave up 8 bases and J gave up 5 bases; unmatched junction bases: 10.

The V call is TRBV5-4, the J call TRBJ2-5, with a weak D call TRBD1 (6 bases). From germline, CDR1 is SGHNT and CDR2 YYREEE (reference sequence). The CDR3 is 14 residues long. V was trimmed by 1 base and J by 1 base, leaving 8 bases between them. This chain's CDR3 is CASSLKDSQETQYF. CDR3 bases: TGTGCCAGCAGCTTGAAGGACAGCCAAGAGACCCAGTACTTC.

The rearrangement uses TRBV19 and TRBJ1-4; no clear D. Trimming cost V 1 base and J 5 bases, with 11 bases left between them. Per germline, CDR1 LNHDA and CDR2 SQIVND (reference sequence). The CDR3 runs to 15 residues. CDR3 sequence (DNA): TGTGCCAGTAGTATAGGGGGAGAGAGGAATGAAAAACTGTTTTTT. Its translation is CASSIGGERNEKLFF.

V usage is TRBV11-1 and J usage is TRBJ2-4; TRBD2 matches at 9 bases. Germline CDR1 and CDR2: SGHAT and FQDESV (reference sequence). The CDR3 runs 15 residues. Losses at the gene ends were 5 bases for V and 6 bases for J; bases not matched to a gene: 8. The CDR3 region is CASSPSGGLGNIQYF. DNA for the CDR3: TGTGCCAGCAGCCCAAGCGGGGGGTTGGGAAACATTCAGTACTTC. Filled out from reference TRBV11-1 and TRBJ2-4, the complete variable domain reads EAEVAQSPRYKITEKSQAVAFWCDPISGHATLYWYRQILGQGPELLVQFQDESVVDDSQLPKDRFSAERLKGVDSTLKIQPAELGDSAMYLCASSPSGGLGNIQYFGAGTRLSVL.

The chain employs TRBV6-1 and TRBJ2-4; tentatively, D is TRBD2 (6 bases). The ends were cut back, 3 bases at V and 6 bases at J, with 12 bases in the middle. CDR3 length equals 14 residues. Germline-derived CDR1 and CDR2 are MNHNS and SASEGT. DNA for the CDR3: TGTGCCAGCAGTGATCGCGGGGTTTTAAACATTCAGTACTTC. This sequence encodes CASSDRGVLNIQYF.

The chain carries TRBV6-1 and TRBJ2-5, with 8 bases matching TRBD2. The V and J ends lost 4 bases and 5 bases, in that order; junction bases with no gene match: 6. The CDR3 length is 14 residues. The germline V gene has CDR1 MNHNS and CDR2 SASEGT. CDR3 sequence (DNA): TGTGCCAGCAGTGCGGGGGGGATCCCGGAGACCCAGTACTTC. Amino acids: CASSAGGIPETQYF.

The chain recombines TRBV5-1 with TRBJ1-5; 9 nucleotides line up with TRBD1. The germline V gene encodes CDR1 SGHRS and CDR2 YFSETQ. The ends lost 4 bases at V and 5 bases at J; junction bases unmatched: 7. The CDR3 runs 15 residues. The CDR3 coding sequence is TGCGCCAGCAGCCTGGGGACAGGGAGGGATCAGCCCCAGCATTTT. As protein: CASSLGTGRDQPQHF.

This chain links TRBV4-2 with TRBJ2-6, with D perhaps matching TRBD1 (6 bases). Looked up from germline, CDR1 is LGHNA and CDR2 is YNFKEQ. This CDR3 spans 18 amino acids. The germline V and J ends were trimmed by 3 bases and 0 bases, with 15 bases remaining between them. For the CDR3, the DNA is TGTGCCAGCAGCCACCAACCGCAGGGGCGCTCTGGGGCCAACGTCCTGACTTTC. It translates to CASSHQPQGRSGANVLTF.

This clone came up a few times. The V and J genes are TRBV2 and TRBJ1-1, with no clear D. Germline V CDR1 and CDR2: SNHLY, FYNNEI. CDR3 length equals 14 residues. The V and J ends lost 2 bases and 4 bases respectively, with 11 bases between them. The CDR3: CASSEFLGSTEAFF. The CDR3 coding sequence is TGTGCCAGCAGTGAATTTCTGGGGAGCACTGAAGCTTTCTTT.

This chain uses TRBV10-3 with TRBJ2-2, with 13 bases aligning to TRBD2. V shed 4 bases, J shed 6 bases, and the junction held 5 bases outside the gene matches. CDR1 and CDR2 from the germline V gene are ENHRY and SYGVKD. CDR3 length equals 16 residues. The CDR3 bases are TGTGCCATCAGTGGATGGACTAGCGGGGGTCCCGGGGAGCTGTTTTTT. Translated, it gives CAISGWTSGGPGELFF.

This clone has just a few counts. The V and J genes are TRBV13 and TRBJ1-2; 10 positions match TRBD1. With V trimmed by 6 bases and J by 4 bases, 5 bases remained unmatched. CDR3 length equals 14 residues. Per germline, CDR1 PRHDT and CDR2 FYEKMQ (reference sequence). CDR3 sequence reads: CASRRTGGGYGYTF. DNA for the CDR3: TGTGCCAGCAGGAGGACAGGGGGAGGCTATGGCTACACCTTC.

The chain carries TRBV7-2 and TRBJ2-2; 8 bases are shared with TRBD2. After removal of 4 bases from V and 0 bases from J, the junction contained 13 bases not matched to a gene. This CDR3 region has 19 residues. CDR1 is SGHTA and CDR2 is FQGNSA in the germline V gene. CDR3 protein: CASSSKHRGGGSNTGELFF. The CDR3 coding sequence is TGTGCCAGCAGCTCTAAGCACCGGGGGGGCGGATCGAACACCGGGGAGCTGTTTTTT.

The rearrangement links TRBV9 to TRBJ1-5, with TRBD1 as a possible D gene (6 bases). The germline V and J ends were trimmed by 4 bases and 0 bases, with 11 bases remaining between them. The CDR3 length is 15 residues. Germline V gene sequence: CDR1 SGDLS, CDR2 YYNGEE. Written as DNA, the CDR3 is TGTGCCAGCAGCTCGGACAGTTATAGCAATCAGCCCCAGCATTTT. Encoded protein: CASSSDSYSNQPQHF.

This clone was counted once. CDR3 bases: TGTGCCAGTAGAACCAGGTGGACCGGGGAGCTGTTTTTT. It specifies CASRTRWTGELFF. The chain employs TRBV19 and TRBJ2-2, with D unclear. The length of the CDR3 is 13 residues. Germline CDR1 is LNHDA and CDR2 is SQIVND (reference sequence). Trimming removed 6 bases from V and 5 bases from J, with 10 bases in between.

The rearrangement uses TRBV6-4 and TRBJ2-1, with 7 bases matching TRBD1. V dropped 5 bases and J dropped 2; count of bases not matched to a gene: 3. The length of the CDR3 is 14 residues. Germline V lookup: CDR1 MRHNA, CDR2 SNTAGT. This CDR3 reads CASSPDRAYNEQFF. DNA for the CDR3: TGTGCCAGCAGTCCCGACAGGGCCTACAATGAGCAGTTCTTC.

The chain has TRBV19 and TRBJ2-1, with 8 bases fitting TRBD1. There are 14 residues in the CDR3. CDR1 is LNHDA and CDR2 is SQIVND in the germline V gene (reference sequence). The trim removed 6 bases at V and 8 bases at J, leaving 9 bases unmatched. In nucleotides, the CDR3 is TGTGCCAGTAGCGAAAGACAGGGGTGGCATGAGCAGTTCTTC. Translation: CASSERQGWHEQFF.

The rearrangement links TRBV6-1 to TRBJ1-5; weak D call: TRBD1 (6 bases). Per germline, CDR1 MNHNS and CDR2 SASEGT. The CDR3 has 17 amino acids. The V end lost 1 base, the J end lost 0 bases, and 13 bases lay between the germline ends. CDR3 in DNA: TGTGCCAGCAGTGAAGAGGACAGCCGCTTTAGCAATCAGCCCCAGCATTTT. Translating gives CASSEEDSRFSNQPQHF.

This sequence joins TRBV25-1 and TRBJ2-2, with 9 positions matching TRBD1. CDR3 length: 16 residues. CDR1 MGHDK and CDR2 SYGVNS come from the germline V gene. J lost 3 bases, V lost 6 bases, and 8 bases had no gene match. The DNA of the CDR3 is TGTGCCAGCAGAAACCCGGGACAGGGAGACACCGGGGAGCTGTTTTTT. Translation gives CASRNPGQGDTGELFF.

The V call is TRBV5-1, the J call TRBJ2-1, with 15 nucleotides matching TRBD2. After removal of 0 bases from V and 9 bases from J, the junction contained 1 base not matched to a gene. This CDR3 is built from 15 residues. Germline CDR1 reads SGHRS; CDR2 reads YFSETQ. In nucleotides, the CDR3 is TGCGCCAGCAGCTTGGGGACTAGCGGGGGGGTTGAGCAGTTCTTC. This encodes CASSLGTSGGVEQFF. The full variable domain, with the rest looked up from reference TRBV5-1 and TRBJ2-1, is KAGVTQTPRYLIKTRGQQVTLSCSPISGHRSVSWYQQTPGQGLQFLFEYFSETQRNKGNFPGRFSGRQFSNSRSEMNVSTLELGDSALYLCASSLGTSGGVEQFFGPGTRLTVL.

The chain has TRBV5-4 and TRBJ2-3; 13 nucleotides agree with TRBD2. There are 16 residues in the CDR3. With 2 bases clipped from V and 1 base from J, the junction kept 1 base outside the gene matches. Germline lookup yields CDR1 SGHNT and CDR2 YYREEE (reference sequence). The CDR3 DNA is TGTGCCAGCAGCTTAGGACTAGCGGGAGGCACAGATACGCAGTATTTT. Its translation: CASSLGLAGGTDTQYF.

This clone was recorded only once. The gene calls are TRBV28 and TRBJ2-1; possible D gene TRBD1, 6 bases. Germline-derived CDR1 and CDR2 are MDHEN and SYDVKM. This CDR3 has 15 amino acids. Between the trimmed V and J ends, which lost 5 bases and 12 bases, there was a span of 23 bases. Here the CDR3 reads CASSQSGTPIWGQFF. DNA of the CDR3: TGTGCCAGCAGTCAATCCGGGACACCAATTTGGGGGCAGTTCTTC.

V gene TRBV10-3 combines with J gene TRBJ1-3; tentative D call: TRBD1 (6 bases). This CDR3 comprises 15 residues. The V and J ends lost 3 bases and 4 bases respectively, with 13 bases between them. Germline V gene lookup returns CDR1 ENHRY and CDR2 SYGVKD. CDR3 nucleotides: TGTGCCATCAGTGATAGGACAGTAGAAGGAAACACCATATATTTT. This gives the protein CAISDRTVEGNTIYF.